These T cell receptor beta chains were read from a single sample in a study of blood T cell repertoires in COVID-19. Here immunoSEQ multiplex PCR was the method, and the copy in TCRdb shows in-frame clones only, minus some. In the table there are 300,000 to 450,000 clones, around 84% of which are singletons. The sample was peripheral blood. These receptors all stem from a human donor with acute or convalescent COVID-19. The donor label of this sample is uncertain. CDR3s include the opening cysteine and the closing phenylalanine or tryptophan. Fields, in order: D gene, V gene, CDR3 length, J gene, clone size, CDR3 protein, CDR3 DNA. D genes are given only for firm matches. The size entry is marked missing in some rows and otherwise reads once, few, many or a size class.

>TRBD1|TRBV24-1|15|TRBJ1-2|.
CATSDPSQGGEGYTF
TGTGCCACCAGTGACCCTTCTCAGGGGGGTGAAGGCTACACCTTC
>.|TRBV6-6|12|TRBJ1-1|few
CASSVMTGEAFF
TGTGCCAGCAGTGTAATGACGGGTGAAGCTTTCTTT
>.|TRBV6-4|14|TRBJ1-6|.
CASSPGQGISPLHF
TGTGCCAGCAGTCCGGGGCAGGGGATCTCACCCCTCCACTTT
>.|TRBV7-9|15|TRBJ2-7|.
CASSNSRRVPYEQYF
TGTGCCAGCAGCAACTCGCGTCGGGTCCCCTACGAGCAGTACTTC
>TRBD1|TRBV6-5|15|TRBJ1-5|.
CASNLLGQGEVPQHF
TGTGCCAGCAACTTATTAGGACAGGGTGAGGTCCCCCAGCATTTT
>.|TRBV7-8|15|TRBJ2-1|.
CASSLRGISYNEQFF
TGTGCCAGCAGCTTACGCGGGATCTCCTACAATGAGCAGTTCTTC
>.|TRBV7-9|15|TRBJ1-6|.
CASSLLGQKNSPLHF
TGTGCCAGCAGCTTACTTGGGCAGAAGAATTCACCCCTCCACTTT
>.|TRBV30|19|TRBJ1-3|few
CAWSVQGGVTGLAGNTIYF
TGTGCCTGGAGTGTACAGGGAGGGGTAACAGGGCTAGCTGGAAACACCATATATTTT
>TRBD1|TRBV4-1|16|TRBJ1-1|.
CASSQVGQGGSTEAFF
TGCGCCAGCAGCCAAGTTGGACAGGGTGGGAGCACTGAAGCTTTCTTT
>TRBD2|TRBV28|17|TRBJ2-7|.
CASTPTLGGGRSYEQYF
TGTGCCAGCACCCCGACACTCGGCGGGGGGCGGTCCTACGAGCAGTACTTC
>.|TRBV12-3/TRBV12-4|11|TRBJ1-2|once
CASSSGYGYTF
TGTGCCAGCAGTTCAGGGTATGGCTACACCTTC
>.|TRBV18|16|TRBJ1-1|.
CASSHQGNRGNTEAFF
TGTGCCAGCTCACACCAGGGTAATAGGGGGAACACTGAAGCTTTCTTT
>TRBD2|TRBV9|16|TRBJ2-1|.
CASSVEASGRGNEQFF
TGTGCCAGCAGCGTAGAAGCCAGCGGGAGAGGAAATGAGCAGTTCTTC
>.|TRBV7-9|13|TRBJ1-6|once
CASSLALSSPLHF
TGTGCCAGCAGCCTCGCACTATCTTCACCCCTCCACTTT
>.|TRBV12-3/TRBV12-4|10|TRBJ1-2|.
CASIEEGYTF
TGTGCCAGCATCGAGGAAGGCTACACCTTC
>.|TRBV7-8|13|TRBJ2-1|.
CASQQGFYNEQFF
TGTGCCAGCCAACAGGGATTTTACAATGAGCAGTTCTTC
>.|TRBV28|18|TRBJ1-5|.
CASSQGGQLFISNQPQHF
TGTGCCAGCAGCCAAGGTGGACAGCTTTTCATTAGCAATCAGCCCCAGCATTTT
>TRBD1|TRBV30|12|TRBJ1-4|.
CASYRGHEKLFF
TGTGCCTCATACAGGGGGCACGAAAAACTGTTTTTT
>TRBD2|TRBV14|15|TRBJ2-3|.
CASSQLAGGEDTQYF
TGTGCCAGCAGCCAACTAGCGGGAGGAGAAGATACGCAGTATTTT
>TRBD2|TRBV15|17|TRBJ2-5|.
CATSGTLLAARRETQYF
TGTGCCACCAGCGGAACACTACTAGCGGCCAGACGAGAGACCCAGTACTTC
>.|TRBV30|10|TRBJ2-5|.
CAWGGPTQYF
TGTGCCTGGGGGGGCCCGACCCAGTACTTC
>TRBD2|TRBV19|15|TRBJ2-5|.
CASSPTSGGKETQYF
TGTGCCAGTAGTCCCACTAGCGGGGGGAAAGAGACCCAGTACTTC
>TRBD2|TRBV15|15|TRBJ2-1|.
CATSRASRGVNEQFF
TGTGCCACCAGCAGAGCCAGCCGGGGGGTCAATGAGCAGTTCTTC
>.|TRBV7-9|14|TRBJ1-4|once
CASSGGPTNEKLFF
TGTGCCAGCAGCGGGGGCCCAACTAATGAAAAACTGTTTTTT
>.|TRBV6-6|16|TRBJ2-7|.
CASSRRHDVTVSEQYF
TGTGCCAGCAGTCGAAGACATGACGTGACAGTCAGCGAGCAGTACTTC
>.|TRBV5-1|15|TRBJ2-3|once
CASTLGGLPPDTQYF
TGCGCCAGCACACTAGGGGGACTACCACCAGATACGCAGTATTTT
>.|TRBV5-6|18|TRBJ2-6|many
CASSLRLWAGAGANVLTF
TGTGCCAGCAGCTTGAGGTTATGGGCAGGTGCTGGGGCCAACGTCCTGACTTTC
>.|TRBV13|18|TRBJ1-3|.
CASSFGRRTRTAGNTIYF
TGTGCCAGCAGCTTCGGCCGCCGTACCCGGACTGCTGGAAACACCATATATTTT
>.|TRBV5-1|12|TRBJ2-6|.
CASSLYRDGLTF
TGCGCCAGCAGCTTGTACAGGGACGGCCTGACTTTC
>.|TRBV30|15|TRBJ1-4|.
CAWSVAGVIDEKLFF
TGTGCCTGGAGTGTAGCAGGGGTGATAGATGAAAAACTGTTTTTT
>TRBD2|TRBV19|17|TRBJ2-3|.
CASSIVPSGSISDTQYF
TGTGCCAGTAGTATCGTCCCTAGCGGGAGTATTTCAGATACGCAGTATTTT
>TRBD2|TRBV9|15|TRBJ2-1|many
CASSFRLAGANEQFF
TGTGCCAGCAGTTTTCGACTAGCGGGAGCGAATGAGCAGTTCTTC
>.|TRBV28|13|TRBJ1-2|.
CASSETTVYGYTF
TGTGCCAGCAGTGAAACGACAGTCTATGGCTACACCTTC
>.|TRBV5-1|14|TRBJ2-1|.
CASSLTNLNNEQFF
TGCGCCAGCAGCTTGACGAACCTAAACAATGAGCAGTTCTTC
>.|TRBV29-1|12|TRBJ2-5|.
CSVQGTLETQYF
TGCAGCGTTCAGGGTACTCTGGAGACCCAGTACTTC
>.|TRBV4-2|16|TRBJ1-6|.
CASSQEQSSYNSPLHF
TGTGCCAGCAGCCAAGAACAGAGCTCCTATAATTCACCCCTCCACTTT
>.|TRBV27|13|TRBJ2-1|.
CASSPRGNDEQFF
TGTGCCAGCAGTCCTCGGGGTAATGATGAGCAGTTCTTC
>TRBD1|TRBV5-5|15|TRBJ1-1|once
CASSPETGIGTEAFF
TGTGCCAGCAGCCCCGAGACAGGGATAGGAACTGAAGCTTTCTTT
>.|TRBV5-8|14|TRBJ2-3|.
CASSLGLRTDTQYF
TGTGCCAGCAGCTTGGGGCTTCGCACAGATACGCAGTATTTT
>.|TRBV11-2|16|TRBJ2-1|few
CASSPSWGEAYNEQFF
TGTGCCAGCAGCCCCTCCTGGGGAGAGGCCTACAATGAGCAGTTCTTC
>TRBD2|TRBV10-3|14|TRBJ2-3|once
CAISGGGVPDTQYF
TGTGCCATCAGTGGCGGGGGGGTGCCAGATACGCAGTATTTT
>.|TRBV10-1|15|TRBJ1-5|.
CASSLGGSSNQPQHF
TGCGCCAGCAGTCTTGGGGGGTCTAGCAATCAGCCCCAGCATTTT
>TRBD1|TRBV7-9|15|TRBJ2-7|.
CASSFTGQGANEQYF
TGTGCCAGCAGCTTCACTGGACAGGGGGCTAACGAGCAGTACTTC